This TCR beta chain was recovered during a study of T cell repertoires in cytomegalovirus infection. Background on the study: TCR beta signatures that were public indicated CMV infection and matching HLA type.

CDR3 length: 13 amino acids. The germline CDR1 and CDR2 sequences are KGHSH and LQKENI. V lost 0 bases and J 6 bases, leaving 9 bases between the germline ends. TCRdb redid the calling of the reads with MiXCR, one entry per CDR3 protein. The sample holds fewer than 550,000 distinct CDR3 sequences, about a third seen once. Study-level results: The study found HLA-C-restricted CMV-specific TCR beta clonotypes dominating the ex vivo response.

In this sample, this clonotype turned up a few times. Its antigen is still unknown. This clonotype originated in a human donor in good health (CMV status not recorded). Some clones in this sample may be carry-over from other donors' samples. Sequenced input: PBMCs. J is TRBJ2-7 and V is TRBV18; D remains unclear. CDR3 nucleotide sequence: TGTGCCAGCTCACCACCGGCCCACAGCGAGCAGTACTTC. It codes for CASSPPAHSEQYF.